Sequencing of this T cell receptor (beta chain) was carried out in a study of cytomegalovirus exposure and HLA in healthy donors. Worth noting for this clone: Its antigen is currently unknown.

The primer mix had 60 Vbeta and 13 Jbeta primers. Profiling relied on immunoSEQ multiplex PCR, and the TCRdb table lists in-frame clones only, not all of them. The sample carries about 100,000 clones, about three quarters recorded once. Germline V lookup: CDR1 MDHEN, CDR2 SYDVKM. CDR3 length: 15 residues. Study-level points and caveats: Reportedly, HLA-A and HLA-B alleles of most subjects were accurately predicted from TCR beta. In a later analysis, TCR beta V- and J-gene trimming was associated with a missense DCLRE1C variant.

The sequence came from a man between 40 and 49 years old in good health and CMV-seropositive. The specimen was PBMCs. The genes are TRBV28 and TRBJ2-5, with 13 bases identical to TRBD2. The DNA end is a closer match to TRBJ2-7, so the J assignment may be wrong. CDR3 loop: CASSPGTSGIYEQYF. CDR3 bases: TGTGCCAGCAGTCCCGGGACTAGCGGGATCTACGAGCAGTACTTC.